This T cell receptor (beta chain) was found in a study of blood T cell repertoires in COVID-19. Germline V gene sequence: CDR1 MDHEN, CDR2 SYDVKM. The CDR3 covers 16 residues. Trimming stripped 4 bases from V and 4 bases from J, with 20 bases between. TCRdb's table, derived via immunoSEQ multiplex PCR, lists solely in-frame clones and lacks some. Of 200,000 to 250,000 clones in the sample, more than 65% were seen once. This rearrangement joins TRBV28 to TRBJ2-7; maybe TRBD2 (6 bases). The sample comprised peripheral blood. The clonotype originates from a woman under 40 who had recovered from COVID-19. CDR3 coding DNA: TGTGCCAGCAGTTCCAAATACTACCCAGGGAGGTACGAGCAGTACTTC. This sequence encodes CASSSKYYPGRYEQYF.